This T cell receptor beta chain was sequenced for a study of T cells in women clearing cervical HPV infection. As to this clone: Its cognate antigen is unknown. One junction end does not reproduce the germline sequence, and a read error may be involved. The sequence runs out 3 residues before the end of the CDR3; the remainder is reconstructed from the germline J gene.

The study, taken as a whole, reports: Effector/memory and HPV-specific T cells were not isolated, and association timing is unknown.

Average input was around 1,200 ng genomic DNA for immunoSEQ TCR beta CDR3 amplification. Measured with immunoSEQ multiplex PCR; TCRdb has only the in-frame clones, and not every one. This sample contains 21,000 or so clones. This CDR3 has 18 amino acids. Germline CDR1 and CDR2: LGHNA and YNFKEQ. The receptor was derived from a woman between 18 and 70 years old with a cervical HPV16 infection that either progressed to CIN3+ or cleared (not recorded which). V is TRBV4-2 and J is TRBJ2-3; the match to TRBD2 covers 7 bases. The sequenced sample consisted of blood buffy coat. The part of the CDR3 DNA that was read is TGCGCCAGCAGCCAAGATCGACGCGGGAGATTTTTGGTAAATACG. This gives the protein CASSQDRRGRFLVNT. The full-length CDR3 reads as CASSQDRRGRFLVNTQYF.